Below, one TCR beta chain is given with its context. Data came from immunoSEQ multiplex PCR; TCRdb stores just in-frame clones and leaves some out. The table records nearly 300,000 clones, 89% of them present only once. The germline V gene has CDR1 KGHSH and CDR2 LQKENI. The CDR3 extends over 16 amino acids. V was shortened by 2 bases and J by 0 bases, with 11 bases between the two germline ends. The data stem from a study of blood T cell repertoires in COVID-19. Adults between roughly 18 and 90 years of age took part from 20 to 25 US areas. The clonotype originates from a woman aged 45 to 65 who had been exposed to COVID-19. The specimen was PBMCs or T cells enriched from blood (not recorded which). The gene calls are TRBV18 and TRBJ1-5; the D is unclear. The CDR3 loop reads CASSPNSLLSNQPQHF. The CDR3 coding sequence is TGTGCCAGCTCACCAAACTCACTGCTTAGCAATCAGCCCCAGCATTTT.